A selection of T cell receptor beta chains follows, all from one sample in a study of cytomegalovirus exposure and HLA in healthy donors. The data were produced by immunoSEQ multiplex PCR, yet TCRdb's version contains in-frame clones alone and is incomplete. The sample lists roughly 130,000 clones, around nine tenths occurring once. Specimen: PBMCs. The receptors derive from a man aged 30 to 39 in good health and CMV-seronegative. The CDR3 runs from the conserved cysteine through the conserved F or W. The order of the fields is J gene, clone size, D gene, V gene, CDR3 protein, CDR3 DNA. The D gene is left open where the match is weak. Rows may omit the clone size; those that give it use once, few, many or a size class.

TRBJ2-7 - - TRBV4-1 CASSSPGGLYEQYF TGCGCCAGCAGCTCCCCCGGAGGCCTATACGAGCAGTACTTC
TRBJ2-6 few - TRBV27 CASRRDSSSGANVLTF TGTGCCAGCAGAAGGGACTCCAGCTCTGGGGCCAACGTCCTGACTTTC
TRBJ2-7 - TRBD2 TRBV29-1 CSVVTGLADYEQYF TGCAGCGTTGTCACGGGACTAGCGGACTACGAGCAGTACTTC
TRBJ1-2 - - TRBV11-2 CASSLDSNYGYTF TGTGCCAGCAGCTTGGACAGTAACTATGGCTACACCTTC
TRBJ1-2 - - TRBV7-3 CASSSGGATRDYTF TGTGCCAGCAGCTCTGGGGGCGCAACTAGGGACTACACCTTC
TRBJ1-2 - - TRBV21-1 CASSAPTSGTVYGYTF TGTGCCAGCAGCGCCCCAACCTCCGGGACAGTCTATGGCTACACCTTC
TRBJ2-5 - TRBD2 TRBV9 CASSVEGGRAETQYF TGTGCCAGCAGCGTAGAAGGCGGGAGGGCCGAGACCCAGTACTTC
TRBJ2-7 - - TRBV29-1 CSVETGLRSHEQYF TGCAGCGTTGAAACGGGACTCAGAAGCCACGAGCAGTACTTC
TRBJ2-7 - TRBD2 TRBV14 CASSRTSGRTYEQYF TGTGCCAGCAGCAGGACTAGCGGGAGGACCTACGAGCAGTACTTC
TRBJ2-7 - TRBD1 TRBV2 CASSEARGRGQYF TGTGCCAGCAGTGAAGCCAGGGGGCGCGGGCAGTACTTC
TRBJ1-5 - - TRBV19 CASSIEVDSNQPQHF TGTGCCAGTAGTATTGAGGTCGATAGCAATCAGCCCCAGCATTTT
TRBJ2-3 - TRBD2 TRBV10-3 CAIRNSPGGSSTDTQYF TGTGCCATCAGAAACTCCCCTGGCGGGAGCAGCACAGATACGCAGTATTTT
TRBJ2-1 - TRBD1 TRBV15 CATGQDPYNEQFF TGTGCCACAGGACAGGATCCGTACAATGAGCAGTTCTTC
TRBJ2-1 once - TRBV5-1 CASSSGGAYNEQFF TGCGCCAGCAGCTCCGGTGGAGCGTACAATGAGCAGTTCTTC
TRBJ2-1 - - TRBV6-5 CASREGSSYNEQFF TGTGCCAGCAGGGAGGGTAGCTCCTACAATGAGCAGTTCTTC
TRBJ2-1 - - TRBV18 CASSGSKFDEQFF TGTGCCAGCTCGGGTAGCAAGTTCGATGAGCAGTTCTTC
TRBJ2-7 - - TRBV4-3 CASSQGKYQGYEQYF TGCGCCAGCAGCCAAGGGAAATACCAGGGATACGAGCAGTACTTC
TRBJ2-1 - - TRBV5-1 CASSLESSPYNEQFF TGCGCCAGCAGCTTAGAATCTAGCCCCTACAATGAGCAGTTCTTC
TRBJ2-3 - - TRBV9 CASSVEPPGSRADTQYF TGTGCCAGCAGCGTCGAACCCCCCGGGAGCAGAGCAGATACGCAGTATTTT
TRBJ2-2 - TRBD1 TRBV27 CASSLFRGQAWTGELFF TGTGCCAGCAGTTTATTTAGGGGACAGGCATGGACCGGGGAGCTGTTTTTT
TRBJ2-1 few TRBD2 TRBV6-4 CASSPTSGSHGEQFF TGTGCCAGCAGCCCGACTAGCGGGAGCCACGGTGAGCAGTTCTTC
TRBJ2-1 - - TRBV30 CAWASEVNNEQFF TGTGCCTGGGCGTCGGAGGTGAACAATGAGCAGTTCTTC
TRBJ2-5 - - TRBV7-6 CASSLRGIQETQYF TGTGCCAGCAGCCTTAGGGGGATCCAAGAGACCCAGTACTTC
TRBJ1-5 - TRBD1 TRBV27 CASSFTGVNQPQHF TGTGCCAGCAGTTTCACAGGGGTCAATCAGCCCCAGCATTTT
TRBJ2-7 - TRBD2 TRBV19 CASSGLAVYEQYF TGTGCCAGTTCGGGACTAGCGGTCTACGAGCAGTACTTC
TRBJ2-5 - - TRBV5-1 CASSLAGYQGQETQYF TGCGCCAGCAGCTTGGCCGGGTATCAGGGTCAAGAGACCCAGTACTTC
TRBJ1-1 - TRBD1 TRBV7-9 CAGVVDRGTGAFF TGTGCCGGCGTGGTGGACAGGGGAACGGGAGCTTTCTTT
TRBJ2-5 - TRBD2 TRBV7-2 CASSRLAGGETQYF TGTGCCAGCAGCCGACTAGCGGGAGGGGAGACCCAGTACTTC
TRBJ2-3 - TRBD2 TRBV6-5 CASSYLLAGGSDTQYF TGTGCCAGCAGTTACTTGCTAGCGGGAGGGTCAGATACGCAGTATTTT
TRBJ2-7 once TRBD2 TRBV5-4 CASSQASGSSSQYF TGTGCCAGCAGCCAGGCTAGCGGGAGTTCATCGCAGTACTTC
TRBJ2-7 - - TRBV20-1 CSANNPAEQYF TGCAGTGCTAACAACCCCGCAGAGCAGTACTTC
TRBJ2-3 - - TRBV9 CASSVDPADTQYF TGTGCCAGCAGCGTAGATCCGGCAGATACGCAGTATTTT
TRBJ2-1 - TRBD2 TRBV5-1 CASSSGTSGTREQFF TGCGCCAGCAGTTCCGGGACTAGCGGGACACGGGAGCAGTTCTTC
TRBJ1-1 - - TRBV19 CASTWQTEAFF TGTGCCAGTACATGGCAGACTGAAGCTTTCTTT
TRBJ1-1 - - TRBV30 CAWSVWGGTEAFF TGTGCCTGGAGTGTCTGGGGGGGGACTGAAGCTTTCTTT
TRBJ2-3 - TRBD2 TRBV9 CASSVGASGGGTDTQYF TGTGCCAGCAGCGTAGGGGCTAGCGGGGGGGGCACAGATACGCAGTATTTT
TRBJ2-7 - - TRBV29-1 CSAIDRYSYEQYF TGCAGCGCTATCGACAGGTACTCCTACGAGCAGTACTTC
TRBJ2-1 - TRBD1 TRBV9 CASSGRQGVWNEQFF TGTGCCAGCAGCGGCCGACAGGGGGTCTGGAATGAGCAGTTCTTC
TRBJ2-7 - - TRBV27 CASSPSTATSRGYEQYF TGTGCCAGCAGTCCTTCAACCGCAACTAGCAGAGGCTACGAGCAGTACTTC
TRBJ2-1 - - TRBV5-6 CASSLPSGTDYLF TGTGCCAGCAGCTTGCCCTCCGGGACGGACTACCTCTTC
TRBJ2-7 - - TRBV15 CATSRDGMAGYEQYF TGTGCCACCAGCAGAGATGGTATGGCGGGCTACGAGCAGTACTTC
TRBJ1-1 - TRBD1 TRBV11-2 CASSQDRANTEAFF TGTGCCAGCAGCCAAGACAGGGCGAACACTGAAGCTTTCTTT